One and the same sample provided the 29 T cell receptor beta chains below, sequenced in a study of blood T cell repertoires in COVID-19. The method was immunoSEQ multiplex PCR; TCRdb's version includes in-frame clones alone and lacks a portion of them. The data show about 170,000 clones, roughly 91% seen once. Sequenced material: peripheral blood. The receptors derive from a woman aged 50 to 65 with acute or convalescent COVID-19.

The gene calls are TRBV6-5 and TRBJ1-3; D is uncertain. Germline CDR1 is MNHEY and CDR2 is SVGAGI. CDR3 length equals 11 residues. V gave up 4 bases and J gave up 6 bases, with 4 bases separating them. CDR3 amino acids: CASSSENTIYF. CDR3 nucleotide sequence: TGTGCCAGCAGTTCAGAAAACACCATATATTTT.

CDR3 sequence (DNA): TGCGCCAGCAGCCAAGATTTAGGAGAAGCTCAAGAGACCCAGTACTTC. The encoded protein is CASSQDLGEAQETQYF. The chain links TRBV4-3 to TRBJ2-5; D uncertain. The CDR3 is 16 amino acids. The germline CDR1 and CDR2 sequences are LGHNA and YSLEER. Trimming shortened V by 0 bases and J by 2 bases, and 13 bases separated the two germline ends.

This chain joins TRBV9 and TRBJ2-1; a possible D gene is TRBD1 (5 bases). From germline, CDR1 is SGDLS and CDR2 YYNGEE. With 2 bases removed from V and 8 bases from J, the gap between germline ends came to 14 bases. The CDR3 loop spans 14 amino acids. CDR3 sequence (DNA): TGTGCCAGCAGCGTTGGGCAGGGAAGTGATGAGCAGTTCTTC. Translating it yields CASSVGQGSDEQFF.

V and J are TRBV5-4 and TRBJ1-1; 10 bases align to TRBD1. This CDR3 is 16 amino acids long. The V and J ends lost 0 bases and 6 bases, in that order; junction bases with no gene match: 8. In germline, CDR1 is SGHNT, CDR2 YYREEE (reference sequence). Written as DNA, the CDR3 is TGTGCCAGCAGCTTGGCGGCCGGGACAGGGGTAGCTGAAGCTTTCTTT. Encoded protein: CASSLAAGTGVAEAFF. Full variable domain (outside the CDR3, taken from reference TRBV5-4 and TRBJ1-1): ETGVTQSPTHLIKTRGQQVTLRCSSQSGHNTVSWYQQALGQGPQFIFQYYREEENGRGNFPPRFSGLQFPNYSSELNVNALELDDSALYLCASSLAAGTGVAEAFFGQGTRLTVV.

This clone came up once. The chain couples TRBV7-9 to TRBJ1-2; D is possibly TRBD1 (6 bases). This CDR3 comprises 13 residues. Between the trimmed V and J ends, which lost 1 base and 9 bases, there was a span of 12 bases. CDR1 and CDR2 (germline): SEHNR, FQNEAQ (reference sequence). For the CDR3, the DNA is TGTGCCAGCAGCTTAGATCCGGGGGGCCGCTACACCTTC. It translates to CASSLDPGGRYTF.

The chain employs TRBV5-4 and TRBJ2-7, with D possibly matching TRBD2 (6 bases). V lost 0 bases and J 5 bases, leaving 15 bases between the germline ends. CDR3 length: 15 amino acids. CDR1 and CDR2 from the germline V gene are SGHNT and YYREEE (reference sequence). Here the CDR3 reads CASSLGGGSKNEQYF. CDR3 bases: TGTGCCAGCAGCTTGGGTGGAGGGTCGAAAAACGAGCAGTACTTC. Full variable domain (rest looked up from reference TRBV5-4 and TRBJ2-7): ETGVTQSPTHLIKTRGQQVTLRCSSQSGHNTVSWYQQALGQGPQFIFQYYREEENGRGNFPPRFSGLQFPNYSSELNVNALELDDSALYLCASSLGGGSKNEQYFGPGTRLTVT.

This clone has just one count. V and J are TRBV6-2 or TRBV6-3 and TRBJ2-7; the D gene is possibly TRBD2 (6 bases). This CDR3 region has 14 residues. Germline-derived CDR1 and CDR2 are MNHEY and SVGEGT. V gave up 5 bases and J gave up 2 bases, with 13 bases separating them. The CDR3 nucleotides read TGTGCCAGCAGTGCGGGACCCCCACCCTACGAGCAGTACTTC. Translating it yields CASSAGPPPYEQYF.

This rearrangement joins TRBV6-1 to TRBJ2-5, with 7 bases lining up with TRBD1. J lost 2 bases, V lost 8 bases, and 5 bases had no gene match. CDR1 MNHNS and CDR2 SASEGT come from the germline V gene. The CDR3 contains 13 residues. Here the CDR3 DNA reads TGTGCCAGCTCTGTCAGGGGGCAAGAGACCCAGTACTTC. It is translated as CASSVRGQETQYF.

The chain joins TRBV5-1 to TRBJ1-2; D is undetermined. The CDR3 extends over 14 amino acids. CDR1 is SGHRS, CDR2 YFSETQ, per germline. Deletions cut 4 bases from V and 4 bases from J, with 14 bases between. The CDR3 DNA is TGCGCCAGCAGCCGGGTCCCCGGGGTCTATGGCTACACCTTC. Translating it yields CASSRVPGVYGYTF.

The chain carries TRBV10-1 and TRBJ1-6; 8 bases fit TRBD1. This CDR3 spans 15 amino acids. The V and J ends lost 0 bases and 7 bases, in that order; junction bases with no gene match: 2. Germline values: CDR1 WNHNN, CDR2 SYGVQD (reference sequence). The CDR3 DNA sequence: TGCGCCAGCAGTGAGTCGAGACAGGGGAATTCACCCCTCCACTTT. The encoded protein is CASSESRQGNSPLHF.

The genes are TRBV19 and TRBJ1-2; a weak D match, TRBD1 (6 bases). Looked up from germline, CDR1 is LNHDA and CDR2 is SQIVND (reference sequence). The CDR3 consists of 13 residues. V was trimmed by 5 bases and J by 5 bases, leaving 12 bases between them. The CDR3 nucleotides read TGTGCCAGTAGTCAGGGGAAATCGTATGGCTACACCTTC. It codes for CASSQGKSYGYTF.

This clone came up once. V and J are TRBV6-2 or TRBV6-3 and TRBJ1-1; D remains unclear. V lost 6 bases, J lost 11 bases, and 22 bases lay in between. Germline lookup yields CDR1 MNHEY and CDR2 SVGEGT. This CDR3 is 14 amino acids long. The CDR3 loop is CASSPGRARAYAFF. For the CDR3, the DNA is TGTGCCAGCAGCCCCGGGCGGGCTCGGGCTTACGCTTTCTTT.

DNA of the CDR3: TGTGCCAGCAGTGAATATAACAATGAGCAGTTCTTC. Its translation: CASSEYNNEQFF. J is TRBJ2-1 and V is TRBV25-1; D gene uncertain. The germline V gene encodes CDR1 MGHDK and CDR2 SYGVNS. There are 12 residues in the CDR3. Trimming stripped 0 bases from V and 5 bases from J, with 2 bases between.

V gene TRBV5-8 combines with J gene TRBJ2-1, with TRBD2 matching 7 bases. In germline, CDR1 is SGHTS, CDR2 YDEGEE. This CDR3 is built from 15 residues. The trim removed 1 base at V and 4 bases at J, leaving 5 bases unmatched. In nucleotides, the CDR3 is TGTGCCAGCAGCTTGAGGACTAGTGGGTACAATGAGCAGTTCTTC. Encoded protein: CASSLRTSGYNEQFF.

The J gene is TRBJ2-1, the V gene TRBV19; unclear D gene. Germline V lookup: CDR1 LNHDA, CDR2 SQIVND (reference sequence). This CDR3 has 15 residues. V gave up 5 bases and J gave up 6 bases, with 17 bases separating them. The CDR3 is CASSHTVGMVNEQFF. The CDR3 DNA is TGTGCCAGTAGTCACACAGTCGGAATGGTCAATGAGCAGTTCTTC. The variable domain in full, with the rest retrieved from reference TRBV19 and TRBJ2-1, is DGGITQSPKYLFRKEGQNVTLSCEQNLNHDAMYWYRQDPGQGLRLIYYSQIVNDFQKGDIAEGYSVSREKKESFPLTVTSAQKNPTAFYLCASSHTVGMVNEQFFGPGTRLTVL.

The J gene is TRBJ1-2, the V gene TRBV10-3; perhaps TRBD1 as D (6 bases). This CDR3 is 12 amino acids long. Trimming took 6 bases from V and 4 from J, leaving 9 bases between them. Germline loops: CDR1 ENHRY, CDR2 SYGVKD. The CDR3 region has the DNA TGTGCCATCAGGGGGGGGGCCTATGGCTACACCTTC. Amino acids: CAIRGGAYGYTF.

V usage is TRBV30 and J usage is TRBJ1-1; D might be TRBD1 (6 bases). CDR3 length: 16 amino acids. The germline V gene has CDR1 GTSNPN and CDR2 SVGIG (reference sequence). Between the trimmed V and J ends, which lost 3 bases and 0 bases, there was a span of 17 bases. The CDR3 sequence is CAWSVQTGLMNTEAFF. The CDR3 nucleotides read TGTGCCTGGAGCGTACAGACAGGCCTAATGAACACTGAAGCTTTCTTT.

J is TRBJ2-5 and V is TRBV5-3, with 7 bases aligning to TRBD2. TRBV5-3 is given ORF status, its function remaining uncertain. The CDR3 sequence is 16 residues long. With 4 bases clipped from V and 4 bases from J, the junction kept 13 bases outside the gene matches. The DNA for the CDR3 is TGTGCCAGAAGCCCCCATGGGGAGGGGTCCGGAGAGACCCAGTACTTC. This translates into CARSPHGEGSGETQYF.

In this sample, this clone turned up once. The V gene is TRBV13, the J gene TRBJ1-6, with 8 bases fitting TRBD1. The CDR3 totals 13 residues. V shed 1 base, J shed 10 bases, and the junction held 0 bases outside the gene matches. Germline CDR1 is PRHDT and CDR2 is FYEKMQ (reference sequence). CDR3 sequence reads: CASSLAGGSPLHF. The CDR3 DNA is TGTGCCAGCAGCTTAGCAGGGGGCTCACCCCTCCACTTT.

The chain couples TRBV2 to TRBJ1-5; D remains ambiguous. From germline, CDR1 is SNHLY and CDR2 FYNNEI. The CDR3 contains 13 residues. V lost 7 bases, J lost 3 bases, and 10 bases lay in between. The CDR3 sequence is CASNWLFNQPQHF. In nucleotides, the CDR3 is TGTGCCAGCAATTGGCTCTTCAATCAGCCCCAGCATTTT.

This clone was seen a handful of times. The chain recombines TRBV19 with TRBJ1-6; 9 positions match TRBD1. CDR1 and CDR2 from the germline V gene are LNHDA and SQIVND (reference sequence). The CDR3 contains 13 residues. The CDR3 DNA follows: TGTGCTACAGGGGGCGCGAAGAATTCACCCCTCCACTTT. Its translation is CATGGAKNSPLHF.

The CDR3 nucleotides read TGTGCCAGTAGTCGAAGAGGGACTGGAAACACCATATATTTT. Residues: CASSRRGTGNTIYF. The chain is built from TRBV19 and TRBJ1-3, with D hard to call. The V gene's germline CDR1 is LNHDA and CDR2 SQIVND (reference sequence). V was clipped by 5 bases and J by 2 bases, with 10 bases between them. The CDR3 contains 14 residues.

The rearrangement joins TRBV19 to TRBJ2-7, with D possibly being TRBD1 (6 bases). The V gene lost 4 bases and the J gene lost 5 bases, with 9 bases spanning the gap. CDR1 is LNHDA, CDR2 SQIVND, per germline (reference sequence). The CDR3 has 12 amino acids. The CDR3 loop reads CASSTTGHEQYF. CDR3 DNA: TGTGCCAGTAGTACGACAGGCCACGAGCAGTACTTC.

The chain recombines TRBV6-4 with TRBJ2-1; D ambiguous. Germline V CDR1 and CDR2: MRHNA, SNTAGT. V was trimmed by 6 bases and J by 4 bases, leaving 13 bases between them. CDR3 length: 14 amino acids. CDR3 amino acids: CASSPEVDYNEQFF. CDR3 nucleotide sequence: TGTGCCAGCAGCCCCGAGGTAGATTACAATGAGCAGTTCTTC.

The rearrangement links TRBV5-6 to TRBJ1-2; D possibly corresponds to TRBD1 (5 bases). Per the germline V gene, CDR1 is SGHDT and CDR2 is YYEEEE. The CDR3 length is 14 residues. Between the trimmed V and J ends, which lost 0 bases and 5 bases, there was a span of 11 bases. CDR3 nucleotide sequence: TGTGCCAGCAGCTTGGGGAGGGGAAAGTATGGCTACACCTTC. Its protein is CASSLGRGKYGYTF.

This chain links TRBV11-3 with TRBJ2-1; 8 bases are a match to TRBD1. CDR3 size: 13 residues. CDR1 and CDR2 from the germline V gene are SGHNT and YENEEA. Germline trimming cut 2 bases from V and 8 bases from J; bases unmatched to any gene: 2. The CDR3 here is CASSLQQGDEQFF. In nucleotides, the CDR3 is TGTGCCAGCAGCTTACAACAGGGGGATGAGCAGTTCTTC.

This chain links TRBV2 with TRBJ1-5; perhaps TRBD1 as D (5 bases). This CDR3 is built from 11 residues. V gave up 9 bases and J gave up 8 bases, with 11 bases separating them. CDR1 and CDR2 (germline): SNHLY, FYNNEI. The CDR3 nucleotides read TGTGCCAGTGGGGAGGGGAAGCCCCAGCATTTT. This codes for CASGEGKPQHF.

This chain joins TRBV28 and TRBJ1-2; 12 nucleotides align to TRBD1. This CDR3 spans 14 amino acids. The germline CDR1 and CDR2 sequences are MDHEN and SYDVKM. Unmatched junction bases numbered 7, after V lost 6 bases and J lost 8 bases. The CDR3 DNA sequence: TGTGCCAGCAGCCCCGGGACAGGGGGCCTAGGCTACACCTTC. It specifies CASSPGTGGLGYTF.

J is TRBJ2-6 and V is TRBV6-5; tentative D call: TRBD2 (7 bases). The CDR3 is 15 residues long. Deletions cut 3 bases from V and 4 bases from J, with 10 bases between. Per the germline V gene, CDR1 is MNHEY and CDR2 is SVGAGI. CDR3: CASSYGGAGANVLTF. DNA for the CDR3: TGTGCCAGCAGTTATGGGGGGGCCGGGGCCAACGTCCTGACTTTC.